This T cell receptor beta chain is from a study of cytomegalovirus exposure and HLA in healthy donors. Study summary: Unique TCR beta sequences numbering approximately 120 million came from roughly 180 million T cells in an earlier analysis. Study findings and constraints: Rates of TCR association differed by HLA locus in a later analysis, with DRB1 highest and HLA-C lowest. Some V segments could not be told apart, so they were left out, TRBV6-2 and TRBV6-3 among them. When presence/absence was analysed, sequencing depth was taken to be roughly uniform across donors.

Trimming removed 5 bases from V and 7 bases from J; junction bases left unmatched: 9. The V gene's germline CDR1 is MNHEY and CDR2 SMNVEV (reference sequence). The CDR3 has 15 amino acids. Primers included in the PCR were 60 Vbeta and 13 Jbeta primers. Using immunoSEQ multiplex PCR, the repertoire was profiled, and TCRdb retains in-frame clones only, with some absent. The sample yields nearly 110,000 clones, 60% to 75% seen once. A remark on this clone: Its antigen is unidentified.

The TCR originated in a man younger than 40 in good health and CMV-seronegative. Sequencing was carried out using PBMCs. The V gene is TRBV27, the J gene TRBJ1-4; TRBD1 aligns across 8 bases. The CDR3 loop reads CASSPITGGTEKLFF. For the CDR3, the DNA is TGTGCCAGCAGTCCGATCACAGGGGGAACTGAAAAACTGTTTTTT.